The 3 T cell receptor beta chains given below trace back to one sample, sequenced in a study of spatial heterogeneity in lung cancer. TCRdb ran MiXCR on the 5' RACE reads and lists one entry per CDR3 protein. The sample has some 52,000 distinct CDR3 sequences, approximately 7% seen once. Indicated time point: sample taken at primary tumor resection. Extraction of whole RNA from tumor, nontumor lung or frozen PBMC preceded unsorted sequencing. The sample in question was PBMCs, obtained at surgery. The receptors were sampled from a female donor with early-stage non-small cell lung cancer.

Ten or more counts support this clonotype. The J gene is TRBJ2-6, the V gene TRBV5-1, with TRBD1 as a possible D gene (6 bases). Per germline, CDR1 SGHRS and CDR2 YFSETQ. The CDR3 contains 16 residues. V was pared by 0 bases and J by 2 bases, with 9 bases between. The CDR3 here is CASSLAGDPGANVLTF. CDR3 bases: TGCGCCAGCAGCTTGGCAGGGGATCCTGGGGCCAACGTCCTGACTTTC. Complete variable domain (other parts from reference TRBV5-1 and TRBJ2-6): KAGVTQTPRYLIKTRGQQVTLSCSPISGHRSVSWYQQTPGQGLQFLFEYFSETQRNKGNFPGRFSGRQFSNSRSEMNVSTLELGDSALYLCASSLAGDPGANVLTFGAGSRLTVL.

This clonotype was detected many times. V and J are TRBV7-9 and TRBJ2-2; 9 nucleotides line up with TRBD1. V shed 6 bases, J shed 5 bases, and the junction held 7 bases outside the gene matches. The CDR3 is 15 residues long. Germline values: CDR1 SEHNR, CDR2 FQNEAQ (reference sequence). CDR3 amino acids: CASRTQGARTGELFF. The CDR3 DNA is TGTGCCAGCAGAACACAGGGGGCGCGGACCGGGGAGCTGTTTTTT.

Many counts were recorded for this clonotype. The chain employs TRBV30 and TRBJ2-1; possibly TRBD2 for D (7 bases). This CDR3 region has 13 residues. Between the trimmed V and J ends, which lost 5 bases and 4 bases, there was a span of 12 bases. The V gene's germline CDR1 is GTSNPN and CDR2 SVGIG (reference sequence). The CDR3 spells CAWRAGTYNEQFF. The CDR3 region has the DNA TGTGCCTGGCGAGCGGGGACATACAATGAGCAGTTCTTC.